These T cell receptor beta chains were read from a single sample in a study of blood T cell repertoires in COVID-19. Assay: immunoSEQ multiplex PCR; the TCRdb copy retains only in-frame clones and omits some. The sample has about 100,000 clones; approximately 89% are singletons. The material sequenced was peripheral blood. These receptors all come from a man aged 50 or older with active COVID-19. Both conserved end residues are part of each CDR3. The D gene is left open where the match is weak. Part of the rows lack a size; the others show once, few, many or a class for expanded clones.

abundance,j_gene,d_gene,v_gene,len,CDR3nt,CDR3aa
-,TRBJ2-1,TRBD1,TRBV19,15,TGTGCCAGTAGTCGGACAGGCGAGTCCTACAATGAGCAGTTCTTC,CASSRTGESYNEQFF
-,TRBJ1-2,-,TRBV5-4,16,TGTGCCAGCTCCCCCGCTAGGGGCGGTTATAGCTATGGCTACACCTTC,CASSPARGGYSYGYTF
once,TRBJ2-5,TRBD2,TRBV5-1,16,TGCGCCAGCAGCCCGGTTCTAGCGGGGGCTGGGGAGACCCAGTACTTC,CASSPVLAGAGETQYF
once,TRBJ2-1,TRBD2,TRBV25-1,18,TGTGCCAGCAGTGAATTTTATAGGGGCGGGGGGAATTACAATGAGCAGTTCTTC,CASSEFYRGGGNYNEQFF
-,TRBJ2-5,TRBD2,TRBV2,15,TGTGCCAGCAGTGTAGCAGCGGGGCCTTTGGGGACCCAGTACTTC,CASSVAAGPLGTQYF
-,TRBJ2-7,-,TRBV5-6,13,TGTGCCAGCAGCCCGTGGGCCGGCTACGAGCAGTACTTC,CASSPWAGYEQYF
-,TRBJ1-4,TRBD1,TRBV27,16,TGTGCCAGCAGCCGACCCCACGGGACAGGGTTTGAAAAACTGTTTTTT,CASSRPHGTGFEKLFF
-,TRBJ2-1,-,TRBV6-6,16,TGTGCCAGCAGCTACCGACCTCCCGGAAGGGGCAATGAGCAGTTCTTC,CASSYRPPGRGNEQFF
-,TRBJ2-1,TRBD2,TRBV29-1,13,TGCAGCGTTGACCGAGGGAGGGTTAATGAGCAGTTCTTC,CSVDRGRVNEQFF
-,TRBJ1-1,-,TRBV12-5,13,TGTGCTAGTGGTCTACAGGTCTACACTGAAGCTTTCTTT,CASGLQVYTEAFF
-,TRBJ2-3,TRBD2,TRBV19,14,TGTGCCAGTAACCCAGCGGGAAGCGCAGATACGCAGTATTTT,CASNPAGSADTQYF
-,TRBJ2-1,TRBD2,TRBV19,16,TGTGCCAGTAGTCCACCGGGACTAGCGGGAGTGGGTGAGCAGTTCTTC,CASSPPGLAGVGEQFF